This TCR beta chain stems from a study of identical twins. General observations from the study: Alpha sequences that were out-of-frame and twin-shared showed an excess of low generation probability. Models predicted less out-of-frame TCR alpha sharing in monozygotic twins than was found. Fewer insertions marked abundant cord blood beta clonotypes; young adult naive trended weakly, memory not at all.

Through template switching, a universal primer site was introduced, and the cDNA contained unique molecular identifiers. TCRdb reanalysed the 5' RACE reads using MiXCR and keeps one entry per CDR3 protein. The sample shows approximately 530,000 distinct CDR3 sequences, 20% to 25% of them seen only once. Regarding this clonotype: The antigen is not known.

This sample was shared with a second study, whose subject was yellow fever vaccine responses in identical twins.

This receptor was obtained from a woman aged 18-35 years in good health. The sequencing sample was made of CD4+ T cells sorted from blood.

The CDR3 reads CASSFRLGANEKLFF. CDR3 nucleotides: TGTGCCAGCAGCTTTCGGTTGGGGGCTAATGAAAAACTGTTTTTT. The chain is built from TRBV5-6 and TRBJ1-4; TRBD1 might be the D (5 bases). Per the germline V gene, CDR1 is SGHDT and CDR2 is YYEEEE. V dropped 2 bases and J dropped 3 bases, with 11 bases sitting between them. The CDR3 totals 15 residues.